Listed below are T cell receptor beta chains from one sample, sequenced in a study of blood T cell repertoires in COVID-19. The assay was immunoSEQ multiplex PCR, and TCRdb's table has in-frame clones only and misses some. The data show 150,000 to 200,000 clones, with about 80% seen just once and roughly 6.7% held by the top ten. The sequencing input was peripheral blood. The receptors here all came from a man between 60 and 75 years old with acute or convalescent COVID-19. Both conserved end residues are part of each CDR3. Fields, in order: J gene, V gene, CDR3 length, clone size, D gene, CDR3 DNA, CDR3 protein. The D gene is left open where the match is weak. The size entry is marked missing in some rows and otherwise reads once, few, many or a size class.

J gene: TRBJ1-4
V gene: TRBV29-1
CDR3 length: 14
clone size: .
D gene: .
CDR3 DNA: TGCAGCGTTGGAGGCGGGAACTCTAATGAAAAACTGTTTTTT
CDR3 protein: CSVGGGNSNEKLFF

J gene: TRBJ2-5
V gene: TRBV6-5
CDR3 length: 15
clone size: .
D gene: TRBD1
CDR3 DNA: TGTGCCAGCAGTATTAACAGGGGGTGGCAAGAGACCCAGTACTTC
CDR3 protein: CASSINRGWQETQYF

J gene: TRBJ2-1
V gene: TRBV3-1/TRBV3-2
CDR3 length: 12
clone size: .
D gene: TRBD2
CDR3 DNA: TGTGCCAGCAGCCAAGAGGTAGCGGGTCAGTTCTTC
CDR3 protein: CASSQEVAGQFF

J gene: TRBJ1-1
V gene: TRBV7-9
CDR3 length: 14
clone size: .
D gene: TRBD1
CDR3 DNA: TGTGCCAGCAGCCACAGGGGACCGAACACTGAAGCTTTCTTT
CDR3 protein: CASSHRGPNTEAFF

J gene: TRBJ1-3
V gene: TRBV3-1/TRBV3-2
CDR3 length: 17
clone size: .
D gene: TRBD1
CDR3 DNA: TGTGCCAGCAGCCAAGGCCTGGGACAGGGAAGGGGAAACACCATATATTTT
CDR3 protein: CASSQGLGQGRGNTIYF

J gene: TRBJ2-3
V gene: TRBV11-2
CDR3 length: 17
clone size: .
D gene: TRBD2
CDR3 DNA: TGTGCCAGCAGCTTAGGAGTAGCGGGGCAAGGGGGGGATACGCAGTATTTT
CDR3 protein: CASSLGVAGQGGDTQYF

J gene: TRBJ2-3
V gene: TRBV6-4
CDR3 length: 18
clone size: .
D gene: TRBD2
CDR3 DNA: TGTGCCAGCAGTGACTCGAGGCGTTCGGCGGGGGGGCCAGATACGCAGTATTTT
CDR3 protein: CASSDSRRSAGGPDTQYF

J gene: TRBJ2-1
V gene: TRBV7-9
CDR3 length: 16
clone size: .
D gene: TRBD2
CDR3 DNA: TGTGCCAGCAGCCCGCCTAGCGGGGAAGACTACAATGAGCAGTTCTTC
CDR3 protein: CASSPPSGEDYNEQFF

J gene: TRBJ2-7
V gene: TRBV9
CDR3 length: 14
clone size: .
D gene: .
CDR3 DNA: TGTGCCAGCAGCGAGGACCCAGGAGGGCCCGAGCAGTACTTC
CDR3 protein: CASSEDPGGPEQYF

J gene: TRBJ2-7
V gene: TRBV27
CDR3 length: 14
clone size: .
D gene: TRBD1
CDR3 DNA: TGTGCCAGCAGTCACGGACAGGGGCCCTACGAGCAGTACTTC
CDR3 protein: CASSHGQGPYEQYF

J gene: TRBJ1-1
V gene: TRBV4-1
CDR3 length: 15
clone size: .
D gene: .
CDR3 DNA: TGCGCCAGCAGCCAAGTCCCAACAGCGAACACTGAAGCTTTCTTT
CDR3 protein: CASSQVPTANTEAFF

J gene: TRBJ2-3
V gene: TRBV28
CDR3 length: 14
clone size: few
D gene: .
CDR3 DNA: TGTGCCAGCGGTGTGGGGGGGGGCCGAGATACGCAGTATTTT
CDR3 protein: CASGVGGGRDTQYF

J gene: TRBJ1-1
V gene: TRBV6-5
CDR3 length: 14
clone size: .
D gene: .
CDR3 DNA: TGTGCCAGTTTAGCGCAGGGGCAGAACACTGAAGCTTTCTTT
CDR3 protein: CASLAQGQNTEAFF

J gene: TRBJ1-1
V gene: TRBV2
CDR3 length: 13
clone size: .
D gene: .
CDR3 DNA: TGTGCCAGCGATGGGGGGGCGAGCACTGAAGCTTTCTTT
CDR3 protein: CASDGGASTEAFF

J gene: TRBJ2-1
V gene: TRBV7-3
CDR3 length: 14
clone size: .
D gene: .
CDR3 DNA: TGTGCCAGCAGCTTAACCGGGACCTACAATGAGCAGTTCTTC
CDR3 protein: CASSLTGTYNEQFF

J gene: TRBJ1-1
V gene: TRBV7-8
CDR3 length: 15
clone size: .
D gene: .
CDR3 DNA: TGTGCCAGCAGCCCGTACCGACAGACTAACACTGAAGCTTTCTTT
CDR3 protein: CASSPYRQTNTEAFF

J gene: TRBJ1-1
V gene: TRBV3-1/TRBV3-2
CDR3 length: 14
clone size: .
D gene: .
CDR3 DNA: TGTGCCAGCAGCCCCCCCACACAGAACACTGAAGCTTTCTTT
CDR3 protein: CASSPPTQNTEAFF

J gene: TRBJ1-5
V gene: TRBV2
CDR3 length: 15
clone size: once
D gene: .
CDR3 DNA: TGTGCCAGCAGTGAGGACTCCTATAGCAATCAGCCCCAGCATTTT
CDR3 protein: CASSEDSYSNQPQHF

J gene: TRBJ2-5
V gene: TRBV23-1
CDR3 length: 14
clone size: .
D gene: TRBD1
CDR3 DNA: TGCGCCAGCAGTCAGGACAGGCGCCTCGGGACCCAGTACTTC
CDR3 protein: CASSQDRRLGTQYF

J gene: TRBJ1-5
V gene: TRBV30
CDR3 length: 13
clone size: .
D gene: .
CDR3 DNA: TGTGCCTGGAGTGTACTAGGGTTTCAGCCCCAGCATTTT
CDR3 protein: CAWSVLGFQPQHF

J gene: TRBJ2-1
V gene: TRBV18
CDR3 length: 16
clone size: .
D gene: TRBD2
CDR3 DNA: TGTGCCAGCTCACCACCCGCTAGCGGGAACTTAAATGAGCAGTTCTTC
CDR3 protein: CASSPPASGNLNEQFF

J gene: TRBJ1-3
V gene: TRBV3-1/TRBV3-2
CDR3 length: 15
clone size: .
D gene: TRBD1
CDR3 DNA: TGTGCCAGCAGCCCACCCGGGACAGGCGGAAACACCATATATTTT
CDR3 protein: CASSPPGTGGNTIYF

J gene: TRBJ2-1
V gene: TRBV5-1
CDR3 length: 18
clone size: .
D gene: TRBD2
CDR3 DNA: TGCGCCAGCAGCTTGAAAGCCGCGACTAGCGGGAGGTTCGATGAGCAGTTCTTC
CDR3 protein: CASSLKAATSGRFDEQFF

J gene: TRBJ2-7
V gene: TRBV7-9
CDR3 length: 14
clone size: .
D gene: .
CDR3 DNA: TGTGCCAGCAGCTTAGCGGCCAGGGGGGCCGAGCAGTACTTC
CDR3 protein: CASSLAARGAEQYF

J gene: TRBJ1-1
V gene: TRBV18
CDR3 length: 15
clone size: few
D gene: .
CDR3 DNA: TGTGCCAGCTCACCTCGGGAGGGGAGGGACACTGAAGCTTTCTTT
CDR3 protein: CASSPREGRDTEAFF

J gene: TRBJ1-4
V gene: TRBV4-2
CDR3 length: 14
clone size: .
D gene: TRBD1
CDR3 DNA: TGTGCCAGCAGCCAAGATAGGGACAGGGCGCAACTGTTTTTT
CDR3 protein: CASSQDRDRAQLFF

J gene: TRBJ1-3
V gene: TRBV19
CDR3 length: 14
clone size: .
D gene: TRBD1
CDR3 DNA: TGTGCCAGTAGTATGGGGACAGACGGAAACACCATATATTTT
CDR3 protein: CASSMGTDGNTIYF